Listed below are T cell receptor beta chains from one sample, sequenced in a study of OX40 agonist ivuxolimab in advanced cancers. Only in-frame clones appear in the TCRdb table, and some are missing; sequencing was by immunoSEQ multiplex PCR. The repertoire holds about 46,000 clones, with 80% as singletons. The sample in question was CD4+ or CD8+ T cells sorted from blood, obtained in a trial of the OX40 agonist ivuxolimab. The receptor set was obtained from an adult with an advanced solid tumor such as melanoma, head and neck, liver or kidney cancer. The conserved cysteine and the conserved F or W are not part of the CDR3 here.

J gene: TRBJ2-7; CDR3 length: 12; V gene: TRBV15; CDR3 protein: ATSRAGTNYEQY
J gene: TRBJ1-4; CDR3 length: 13; V gene: TRBV7-9; CDR3 protein: ASSPGGPVNEKLF
J gene: TRBJ2-2; CDR3 length: 14; V gene: TRBV7-7; CDR3 protein: ASSPGGGRGSGELF
J gene: TRBJ2-2; CDR3 length: 14; V gene: TRBV7-2; CDR3 protein: ASSFGITTGTGELF
J gene: TRBJ2-7; CDR3 length: 13; V gene: TRBV5-3; CDR3 protein: ASSSRRQGAYEQY
J gene: TRBJ1-5; CDR3 length: 14; V gene: TRBV18; CDR3 protein: ASSPPIGTGGQPQH
J gene: TRBJ1-3; CDR3 length: 11; V gene: TRBV28; CDR3 protein: AIARGWGNTIY
J gene: TRBJ2-3; CDR3 length: 11; V gene: TRBV4-2; CDR3 protein: ASSQRAADTQY
J gene: TRBJ2-7; CDR3 length: 12; V gene: TRBV29-1; CDR3 protein: SAAPSGGPDEQY
J gene: TRBJ1-5; CDR3 length: 14; V gene: TRBV27; CDR3 protein: ASSLYSFAGNQPQH
J gene: TRBJ2-1; CDR3 length: 14; V gene: TRBV5-1; CDR3 protein: ASSFGREYDYNEQF
J gene: TRBJ2-7; CDR3 length: 13; V gene: TRBV19; CDR3 protein: ASSVQGNGPYEQY
J gene: TRBJ1-1; CDR3 length: 13; V gene: TRBV29-1; CDR3 protein: SVEPRGQGNTEAF
J gene: TRBJ1-4; CDR3 length: 14; V gene: TRBV11-3; CDR3 protein: ASSLLMSRQREKLF
J gene: TRBJ2-2; CDR3 length: 12; V gene: TRBV27; CDR3 protein: ASSFQGLTGELF
J gene: TRBJ1-2; CDR3 length: 12; V gene: TRBV6-5; CDR3 protein: ASRPGAVLYGYT
J gene: TRBJ2-2; CDR3 length: 11; V gene: TRBV10-3; CDR3 protein: AISDREPGELF
J gene: TRBJ2-1; CDR3 length: 13; V gene: TRBV9; CDR3 protein: ASSVTGQVYNEQF